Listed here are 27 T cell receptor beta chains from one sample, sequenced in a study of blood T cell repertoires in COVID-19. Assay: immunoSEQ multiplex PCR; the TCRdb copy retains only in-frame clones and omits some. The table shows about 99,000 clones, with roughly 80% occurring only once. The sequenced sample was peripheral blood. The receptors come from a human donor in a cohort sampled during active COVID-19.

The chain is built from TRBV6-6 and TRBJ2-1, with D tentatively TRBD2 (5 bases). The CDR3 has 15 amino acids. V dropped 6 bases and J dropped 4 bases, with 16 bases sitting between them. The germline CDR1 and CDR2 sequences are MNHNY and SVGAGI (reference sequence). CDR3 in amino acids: CASSTTRNAYNEQFF. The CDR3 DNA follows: TGTGCCAGCAGCACCACTAGAAATGCTTACAATGAGCAGTTCTTC.

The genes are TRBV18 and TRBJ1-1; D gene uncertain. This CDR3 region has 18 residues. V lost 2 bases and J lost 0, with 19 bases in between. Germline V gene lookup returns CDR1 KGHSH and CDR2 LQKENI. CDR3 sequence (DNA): TGTGCCAGCTCACCAGTTTGGGCAGCCAGTAGAATGAACACTGAAGCTTTCTTT. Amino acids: CASSPVWAASRMNTEAFF.

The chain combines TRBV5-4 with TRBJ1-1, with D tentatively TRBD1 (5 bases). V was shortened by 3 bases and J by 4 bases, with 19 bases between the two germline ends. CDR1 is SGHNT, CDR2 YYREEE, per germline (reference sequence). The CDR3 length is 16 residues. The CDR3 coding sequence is TGTGCCAGCAGCTCCAAGGTGGCCGGGGGAGGCACTGAAGCTTTCTTT. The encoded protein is CASSSKVAGGGTEAFF.

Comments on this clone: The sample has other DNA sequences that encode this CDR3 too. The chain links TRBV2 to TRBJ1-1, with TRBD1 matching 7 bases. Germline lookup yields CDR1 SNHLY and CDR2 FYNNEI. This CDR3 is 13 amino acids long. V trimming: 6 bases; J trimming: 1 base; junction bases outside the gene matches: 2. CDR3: CASSQGENTEAFF. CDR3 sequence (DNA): TGTGCCAGCAGCCAGGGGGAGAACACTGAAGCTTTCTTT. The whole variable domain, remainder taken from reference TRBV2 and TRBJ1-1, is EPEVTQTPSHQVTQMGQEVILRCVPISNHLYFYWYRQILGQKVEFLVSFYNNEISEKSEIFDDQFSVERPDGSNFTLKIRSTKLEDSAMYFCASSQGENTEAFFGQGTRLTVV.

The CDR3 reads CASSQELRGRAFF. CDR3 sequence (DNA): TGTGCCAGCAGCCAAGAACTCAGGGGGCGTGCTTTCTTT. The chain has TRBV14 and TRBJ1-1; 8 bases line up with TRBD1. The germline V gene has CDR1 SGHDN and CDR2 FVKESK. The CDR3 totals 13 residues. Germline trimming cut 0 bases from V and 11 bases from J; bases unmatched to any gene: 5.

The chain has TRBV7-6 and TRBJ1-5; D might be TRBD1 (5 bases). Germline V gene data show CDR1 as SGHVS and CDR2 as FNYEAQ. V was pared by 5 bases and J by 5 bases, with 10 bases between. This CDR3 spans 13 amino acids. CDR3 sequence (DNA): TGTGCCAGCAGCCAAGGCAGGGATCAGCCCCAGCATTTT. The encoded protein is CASSQGRDQPQHF.

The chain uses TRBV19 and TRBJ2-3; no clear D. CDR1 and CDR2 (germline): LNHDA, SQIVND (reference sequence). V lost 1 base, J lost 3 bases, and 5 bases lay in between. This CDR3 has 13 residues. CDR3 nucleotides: TGTGCCAGTAGTATAGTGAGGACAGATACGCAGTATTTT. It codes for CASSIVRTDTQYF.

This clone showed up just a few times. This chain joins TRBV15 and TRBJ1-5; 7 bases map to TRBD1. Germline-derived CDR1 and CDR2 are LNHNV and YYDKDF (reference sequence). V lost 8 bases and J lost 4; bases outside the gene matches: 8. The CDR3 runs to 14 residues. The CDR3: CATSGNRGNQPQHF. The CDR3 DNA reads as TGTGCCACCTCCGGGAACAGGGGTAATCAGCCCCAGCATTTT.

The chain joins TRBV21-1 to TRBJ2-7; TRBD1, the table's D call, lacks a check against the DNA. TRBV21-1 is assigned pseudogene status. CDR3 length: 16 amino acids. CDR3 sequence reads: CASSKGNRSRTYEQYF. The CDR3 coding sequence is TGTGCCAGCAGCAAAGGGAACAGGAGTAGAACCTACGAGCAGTACTTC.

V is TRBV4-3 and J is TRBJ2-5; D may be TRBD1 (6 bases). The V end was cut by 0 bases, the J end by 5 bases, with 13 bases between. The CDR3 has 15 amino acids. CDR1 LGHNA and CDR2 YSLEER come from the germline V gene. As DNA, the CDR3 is TGCGCCAGCAGCCAAGAAGGGCAGGGGCCGGAGACCCAGTACTTC. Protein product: CASSQEGQGPETQYF.

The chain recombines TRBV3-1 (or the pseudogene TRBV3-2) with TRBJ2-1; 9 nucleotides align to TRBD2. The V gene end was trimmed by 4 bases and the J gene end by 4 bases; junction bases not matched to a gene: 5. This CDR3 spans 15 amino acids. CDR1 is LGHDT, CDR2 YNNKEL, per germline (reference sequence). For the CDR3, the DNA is TGTGCCAGCAGCCCCAAGACTAGCGGATACAATGAGCAGTTCTTC. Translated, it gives CASSPKTSGYNEQFF.

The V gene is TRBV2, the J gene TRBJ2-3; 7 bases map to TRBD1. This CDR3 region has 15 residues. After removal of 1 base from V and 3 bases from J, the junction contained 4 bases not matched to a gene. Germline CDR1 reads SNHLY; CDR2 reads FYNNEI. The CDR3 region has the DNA TGTGCCAGCAGTGAAGGAGGGGGCACGACAGATACGCAGTATTTT. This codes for CASSEGGGTTDTQYF.

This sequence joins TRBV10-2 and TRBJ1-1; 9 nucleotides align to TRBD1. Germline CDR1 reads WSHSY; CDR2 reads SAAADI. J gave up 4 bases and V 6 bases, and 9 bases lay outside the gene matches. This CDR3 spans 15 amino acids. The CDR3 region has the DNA TGCGCCAGCAGAGAGGGACAGGGTGGGTCCACTGAAGCTTTCTTT. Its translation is CASREGQGGSTEAFF.

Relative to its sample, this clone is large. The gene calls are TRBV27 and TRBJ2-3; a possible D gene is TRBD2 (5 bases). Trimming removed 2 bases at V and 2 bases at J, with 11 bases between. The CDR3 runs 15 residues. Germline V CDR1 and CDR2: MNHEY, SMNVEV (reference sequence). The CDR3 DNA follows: TGTGCCAGCAGTTTAGGTAGCGCCAACACAGATACGCAGTATTTT. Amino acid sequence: CASSLGSANTDTQYF.

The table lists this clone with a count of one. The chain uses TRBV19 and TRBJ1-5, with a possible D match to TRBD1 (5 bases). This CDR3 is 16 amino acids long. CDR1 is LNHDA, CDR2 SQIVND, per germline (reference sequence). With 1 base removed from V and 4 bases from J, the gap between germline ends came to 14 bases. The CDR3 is CASSIVPGISNQPQHF. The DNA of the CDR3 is TGTGCCAGTAGTATAGTCCCAGGGATTAGTAATCAGCCCCAGCATTTT.

CDR3 region: CASSQDYRGSGTDTQYF. Here the CDR3 DNA reads TGTGCCAGCAGCCAAGACTACAGGGGCTCGGGCACAGATACGCAGTATTTT. The rearrangement links TRBV4-2 to TRBJ2-3; 7 bases line up with TRBD1. Per the germline V gene, CDR1 is LGHNA and CDR2 is YNFKEQ. The junction had 7 bases not matched to a gene; V was cut back by 0 bases and J by 1 base. This CDR3 spans 17 amino acids.

CDR3 residues: CASSLVGGLTQYF. As DNA, the CDR3 is TGTGCCAGCAGCTTAGTCGGTGGGCTAACGCAGTATTTT. The chain is built from TRBV7-9 and TRBJ2-3, with D uncertain. With 1 base removed from V and 9 bases from J, the gap between germline ends came to 11 bases. Looked up from germline, CDR1 is SEHNR and CDR2 is FQNEAQ (reference sequence). The CDR3 runs 13 residues.

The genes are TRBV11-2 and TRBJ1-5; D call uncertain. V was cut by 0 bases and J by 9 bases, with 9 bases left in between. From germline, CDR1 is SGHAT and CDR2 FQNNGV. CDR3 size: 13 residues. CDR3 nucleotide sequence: TGTGCCAGCAGCTTAGAAGAGGGTCGGCCCCAGCATTTT. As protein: CASSLEEGRPQHF.

For the CDR3, the DNA is TGTGCTAGTGGTTTGAGCGGGGGGGCCTGGGAGCAGTACTTC. Translation: CASGLSGGAWEQYF. The J gene is TRBJ2-7, the V gene TRBV12-5; 10 bases are shared with TRBD2. The CDR3 spans 14 residues. The V and J ends lost 2 bases and 7 bases, in that order; junction bases with no gene match: 5. CDR1 and CDR2 from the germline V gene are LGHNT and FRNRAP. Supplemented by reference TRBV12-5 and TRBJ2-7, the full variable domain reads DARVTQTPRHKVTEMGQEVTMRCQPILGHNTVFWYRQTMMQGLELLAYFRNRAPLDDSGMPKDRFSAEMPDATLATLKIQPSEPRDSAVYFCASGLSGGAWEQYFGPGTRLTVT.

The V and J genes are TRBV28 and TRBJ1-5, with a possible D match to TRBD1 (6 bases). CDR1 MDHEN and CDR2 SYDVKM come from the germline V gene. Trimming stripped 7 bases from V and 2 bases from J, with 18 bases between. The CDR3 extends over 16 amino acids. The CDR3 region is CASKPEGGLGNQPQHF. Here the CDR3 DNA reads TGTGCCAGCAAACCTGAGGGGGGGCTTGGCAATCAGCCCCAGCATTTT. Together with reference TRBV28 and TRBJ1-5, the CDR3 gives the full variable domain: DVKVTQSSRYLVKRTGEKVFLECVQDMDHENMFWYRQDPGLGLRLIYFSYDVKMKEKGDIPEGYSVSREKKERFSLILESASTNQTSMYLCASKPEGGLGNQPQHFGDGTRLSIL.

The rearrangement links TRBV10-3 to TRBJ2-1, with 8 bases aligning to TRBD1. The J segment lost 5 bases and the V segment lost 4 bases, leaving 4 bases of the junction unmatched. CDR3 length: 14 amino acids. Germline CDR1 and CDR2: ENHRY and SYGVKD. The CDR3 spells CAISGQGSHNEQFF. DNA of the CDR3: TGTGCCATCAGTGGACAGGGGAGTCACAATGAGCAGTTCTTC.

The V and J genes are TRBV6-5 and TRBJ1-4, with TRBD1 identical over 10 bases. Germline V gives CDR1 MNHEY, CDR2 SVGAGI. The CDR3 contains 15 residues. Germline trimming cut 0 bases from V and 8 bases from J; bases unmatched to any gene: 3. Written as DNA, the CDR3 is TGTGCCAGCAGTTACTCCGGGACAGGGGACGAAAAACTGTTTTTT. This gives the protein CASSYSGTGDEKLFF.

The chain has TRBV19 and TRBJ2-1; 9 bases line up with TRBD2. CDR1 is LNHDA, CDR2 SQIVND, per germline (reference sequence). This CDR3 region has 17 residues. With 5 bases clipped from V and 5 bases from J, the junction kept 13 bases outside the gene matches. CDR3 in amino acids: CASSPGGGLAGHNEQFF. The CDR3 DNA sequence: TGTGCCAGTAGTCCAGGTGGGGGGCTAGCGGGGCACAATGAGCAGTTCTTC.

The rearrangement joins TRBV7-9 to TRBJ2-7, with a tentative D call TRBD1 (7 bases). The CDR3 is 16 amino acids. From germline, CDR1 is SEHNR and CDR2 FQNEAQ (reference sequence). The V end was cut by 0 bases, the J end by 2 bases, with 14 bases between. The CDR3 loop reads CASSLAGAGQTYEQYF. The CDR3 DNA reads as TGTGCCAGCAGCTTAGCAGGTGCGGGACAGACCTACGAGCAGTACTTC.

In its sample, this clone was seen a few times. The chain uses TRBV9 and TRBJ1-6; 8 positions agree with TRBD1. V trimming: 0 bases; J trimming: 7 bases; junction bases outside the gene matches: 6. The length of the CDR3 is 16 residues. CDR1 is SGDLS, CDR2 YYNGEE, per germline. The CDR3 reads CASSVEGTGGNSPLHF. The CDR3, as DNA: TGTGCCAGCAGCGTAGAAGGGACAGGAGGGAATTCACCCCTCCACTTT.

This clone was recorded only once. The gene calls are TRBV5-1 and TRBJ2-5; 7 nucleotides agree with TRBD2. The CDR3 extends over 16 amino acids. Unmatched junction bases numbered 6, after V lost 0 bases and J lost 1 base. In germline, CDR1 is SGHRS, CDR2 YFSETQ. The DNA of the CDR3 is TGCGCCAGCAGCTTGGCTTTGGGGGGGGGCCAAGAGACCCAGTACTTC. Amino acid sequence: CASSLALGGGQETQYF.

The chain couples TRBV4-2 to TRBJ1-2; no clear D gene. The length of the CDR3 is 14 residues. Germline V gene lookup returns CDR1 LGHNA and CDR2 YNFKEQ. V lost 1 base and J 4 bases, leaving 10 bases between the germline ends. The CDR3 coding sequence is TGTGCCAGCAGCCAAGGAGGAACGGCCTATGGCTACACCTTC. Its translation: CASSQGGTAYGYTF.